This entry lists 13 T cell receptor beta chains sequenced from one sample in a study of T cell responses to AZD1222 COVID-19 vaccine. Here immunoSEQ multiplex PCR was the method, and the copy in TCRdb shows in-frame clones only, minus some. The data show 100,000 to 150,000 clones, 89% seen once. Sequences were derived from peripheral blood, sampled on day 0 of AZD1222 vaccination. These receptors were taken from an adult in good health.

In its sample, this clone was seen a few times. This chain uses TRBV6-5 with TRBJ2-1, with D tentatively TRBD1 (6 bases). The CDR3 is made up of 13 amino acids. Germline V gene sequence: CDR1 MNHEY, CDR2 SVGAGI. Between the trimmed V and J ends, which lost 4 bases and 6 bases, there was a span of 10 bases. The DNA of the CDR3 is TGTGCCAGCAGTTTGGTAGGGGGCAATGAGCAGTTCTTC. This codes for CASSLVGGNEQFF.

The gene calls are TRBV19 and TRBJ2-3, with a weak D call TRBD2 (5 bases). CDR3 length: 15 amino acids. Germline CDR1 is LNHDA and CDR2 is SQIVND (reference sequence). Trimming took 2 bases from V and 0 from J, leaving 9 bases between them. The DNA for the CDR3 is TGTGCCAGTAGTATAATCCGGACTAGCACAGATACGCAGTATTTT. The encoded protein is CASSIIRTSTDTQYF.

The chain joins TRBV6-2 or TRBV6-3 to TRBJ2-7; D gene unclear. CDR3 length: 15 residues. Trimming pared 6 bases from V and 2 bases from J, leaving 17 bases between. CDR1 is MNHEY and CDR2 is SVGEGT in the germline V gene. CDR3 region: CASSHASQVPYEQYF. The CDR3 nucleotides read TGTGCCAGCAGCCACGCCTCGCAGGTGCCCTACGAGCAGTACTTC.

In this sample, this clone turned up once. This chain connects TRBV10-3 to TRBJ1-5; TRBD1 matches 8 bases. Germline CDR1 reads ENHRY; CDR2 reads SYGVKD. V lost 6 bases, J lost 0 bases, and 4 bases stayed unmatched. The CDR3 has 15 residues. The CDR3 region has the DNA TGTGCCATCAGCGGGACAGGATATAGCAATCAGCCCCAGCATTTT. Its protein is CAISGTGYSNQPQHF.

The chain carries TRBV6-5 and TRBJ2-7; maybe TRBD1 (6 bases). Germline values: CDR1 MNHEY, CDR2 SVGAGI. This CDR3 is built from 13 residues. Trimming left V 6 bases short and J 3 bases short, with 12 bases between. CDR3 DNA sequence: TGTGCCAGCAGACTAACACAGGGCTACGAGCAGTACTTC. Amino acids: CASRLTQGYEQYF.

The V gene is TRBV5-5, the J gene TRBJ1-5; D is undetermined. V was cut by 4 bases and J by 0 bases, with 14 bases left in between. The germline V gene has CDR1 SGHKS and CDR2 YYEKEE (reference sequence). The CDR3 loop spans 16 amino acids. The CDR3 coding sequence is TGTGCCAGCAGCCCCTCGGCGGCCTATAGCAATCAGCCCCAGCATTTT. Protein sequence: CASSPSAAYSNQPQHF.

The J gene is TRBJ1-2, the V gene TRBV11-2, with D maybe TRBD1 (6 bases). The CDR3 has 15 amino acids. Germline V gene data show CDR1 as SGHAT and CDR2 as FQNNGV. The V end was cut by 1 base, the J end by 8 bases, with 17 bases between. As DNA, the CDR3 is TGTGCCAGCAGCTTAGGCGGTTCCGGGACACGAGGCTACACCTTC. Its protein is CASSLGGSGTRGYTF.

About this clone: The germline gene is not matched at one end of the junction; a read error may be the cause. The gene calls are TRBV7-7 and TRBJ2-2; TRBD2 aligns across 7 bases. Germline V gene lookup returns CDR1 SSHAT and CDR2 FNYEAQ (reference sequence). This CDR3 contains 18 residues. CDR3 nucleotide sequence: TGTGCTAGCAGCGCTAGGGCGGGGGAACCCCAGTTCACCGGGGAGCTGTTTTTT. Amino acids: CASSARAGEPQFTGELFF.

This sequence joins TRBV7-6 and TRBJ2-1, with 14 bases aligning to TRBD2. This CDR3 comprises 20 residues. V lost 0 bases and J lost 8; bases outside the gene matches: 15. CDR1 is SGHVS, CDR2 FNYEAQ, per germline. The CDR3 here is CASSLAVGLAGGRPSHEQFF. In DNA form, the CDR3 reads TGTGCCAGCAGCTTAGCCGTAGGACTAGCGGGGGGTCGGCCTTCTCATGAGCAGTTCTTC.

The chain uses TRBV4-3 and TRBJ1-5, with 7 bases fitting TRBD1. The CDR3 loop spans 15 amino acids. V lost 0 bases to trimming and J lost 4 bases; unmatched junction nucleotides: 3. Germline assignment: CDR1 LGHNA and CDR2 YSLEER. For the CDR3, the DNA is TGCGCCAGCAGCCAAGAAAGGACAGGTAATCAGCCCCAGCATTTT. Amino acids: CASSQERTGNQPQHF.

The rearrangement links TRBV2 to TRBJ1-2; TRBD1 matches 10 bases. CDR3 length equals 15 residues. Germline lookup yields CDR1 SNHLY and CDR2 FYNNEI. Germline trimming cut 8 bases from V and 7 bases from J; bases unmatched to any gene: 13. The CDR3 DNA sequence: TGTGCCAGCGCGCCCCCCGGGACAGGGGCCCCTGGCTACACCTTC. Amino acid sequence: CASAPPGTGAPGYTF. Full variable domain (missing parts from reference TRBV2 and TRBJ1-2): EPEVTQTPSHQVTQMGQEVILRCVPISNHLYFYWYRQILGQKVEFLVSFYNNEISEKSEIFDDQFSVERPDGSNFTLKIRSTKLEDSAMYFCASAPPGTGAPGYTFGSGTRLTVV.

The chain has TRBV6-6 and TRBJ1-3, with unresolved D. Germline loops: CDR1 MNHNY, CDR2 SVGAGI (reference sequence). V was cut by 9 bases and J by 0 bases, with 9 bases left in between. This CDR3 has 13 amino acids. CDR3 protein: CASTKTSGNTIYF. CDR3 in DNA: TGTGCCAGTACAAAGACCTCTGGAAACACCATATATTTT.

The chain couples TRBV27 to TRBJ1-2; TRBD1 is a possible D gene (5 bases). The CDR3 is made up of 16 amino acids. CDR1 and CDR2 (germline): MNHEY, SMNVEV (reference sequence). With 4 bases removed from V and 4 bases from J, the gap between germline ends came to 19 bases. This chain's CDR3 is CASSYGGAPRFYGYTF. DNA for the CDR3: TGTGCCAGCAGTTACGGCGGGGCGCCTAGGTTCTATGGCTACACCTTC.